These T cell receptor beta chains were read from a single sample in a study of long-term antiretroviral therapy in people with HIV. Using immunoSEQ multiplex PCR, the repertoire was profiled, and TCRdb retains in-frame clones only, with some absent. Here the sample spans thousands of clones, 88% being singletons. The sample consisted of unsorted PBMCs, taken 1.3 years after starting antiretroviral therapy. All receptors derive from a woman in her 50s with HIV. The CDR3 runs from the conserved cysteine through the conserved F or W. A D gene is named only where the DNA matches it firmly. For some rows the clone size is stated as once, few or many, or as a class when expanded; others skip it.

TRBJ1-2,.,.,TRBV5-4,TGTGCCAGCAGCTATGGCAGCCCAACCACGGGCTACACCTTC,CASSYGSPTTGYTF
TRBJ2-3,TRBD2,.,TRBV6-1,TGTGCCAGCAGTAGTCTAGCGGGGGGCACAGATACGCAGTATTTT,CASSSLAGGTDTQYF
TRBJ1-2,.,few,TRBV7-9,TGTGCCAGCAGCCACCCGGGACTCCAGTTAGCTAACTATGGCTACACCTTC,CASSHPGLQLANYGYTF
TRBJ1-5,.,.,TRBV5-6,TGTGCCAGCAGTAAAACAAGCAATCAGCCCCAGCATTTT,CASSKTSNQPQHF
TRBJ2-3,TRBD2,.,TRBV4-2,TGTGCCAGCAGCCAAGAACTAGCGGGGGGAGATACGCAGTATTTT,CASSQELAGGDTQYF
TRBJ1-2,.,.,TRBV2,TGTGCCAGCAGTAGGGTCGCAGGGGTGGTAAACTATGGCTACACCTTC,CASSRVAGVVNYGYTF
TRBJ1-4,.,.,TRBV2,TGTGCCAGCAGTGGCGTCCCGCAGGGATCAACTAATGAAAAACTGTTTTTT,CASSGVPQGSTNEKLFF
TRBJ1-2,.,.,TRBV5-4,TGTGCCAGCAGCTTGGTTCCAGAACAGGCCGCCCCTAACTATGGCTACACCTTC,CASSLVPEQAAPNYGYTF
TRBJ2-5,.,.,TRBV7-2,TGTGCCAGCAGCTTCTACGGGTTGGGGGAGACCCAGTACTTC,CASSFYGLGETQYF
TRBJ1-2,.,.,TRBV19,TGTGCCAGTAAGAACGGCGGGTACTATGGCTACACCTTC,CASKNGGYYGYTF
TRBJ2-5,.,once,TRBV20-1,TGCAGTGCTAGAGGAGAGACCCAGTACTTC,CSARGETQYF
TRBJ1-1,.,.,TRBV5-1,TGCGCCAGCAGCTTAAAGGTTTCCCTTAACACTGAAGCTTTCTTT,CASSLKVSLNTEAFF
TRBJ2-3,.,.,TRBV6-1,TGTGCCAGCGAGACAGATACGCAGTATTTT,CASETDTQYF
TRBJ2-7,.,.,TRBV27,TGTGCCAGCAGAGGACACCAGGTCAGCGAGCAGTACTTC,CASRGHQVSEQYF
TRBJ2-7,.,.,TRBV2,TGTGCCAGCAGTGGCAGGGTAGGAGGCGAGCAGTACTTC,CASSGRVGGEQYF
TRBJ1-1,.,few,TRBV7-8,TGTGCCAGCAGCTTAGATTCCAACACTGAAGCTTTCTTT,CASSLDSNTEAFF
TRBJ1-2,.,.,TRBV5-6,TGTGCCAGCAGCTTGTCGGGTTTCGGTTCGAGGATAGGATATGGCTACACCTTC,CASSLSGFGSRIGYGYTF
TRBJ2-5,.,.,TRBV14,TGTGCCAGCAGCCAGACGACCAACCAGCTTGGACTGGGACAAGAGACCCAGTACTTC,CASSQTTNQLGLGQETQYF
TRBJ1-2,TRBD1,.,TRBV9,TGTGCCAGCAGCGTAGACAGGGGCCTAAACTATGGCTACACCTTC,CASSVDRGLNYGYTF
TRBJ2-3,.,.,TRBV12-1,TGTGCCAGCCAAAGGCGAGGCGGGGGTGGTCCAGATACGCAGTATTTT,CASQRRGGGGPDTQYF
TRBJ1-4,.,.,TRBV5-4,TGTGCCAGCAGCTCTGGCGGAAGTAATGAAAAACTGTTTTTT,CASSSGGSNEKLFF
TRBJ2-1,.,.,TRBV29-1,TGCAGCGTTGAAGAGGGGCGCGGGGGCGATGAGCAGTTCTTC,CSVEEGRGGDEQFF
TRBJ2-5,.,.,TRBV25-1,TGTGCCAGCAGTGAATCATTCGGACAGCTGACCCAGTACTTC,CASSESFGQLTQYF
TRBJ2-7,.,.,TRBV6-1,TGTGCCAGCCTTGGAGGGCGGCCACCCTACGAGCAGTACTTC,CASLGGRPPYEQYF
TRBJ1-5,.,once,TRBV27,TGTGCCAGCAGCAACGGGGCAGATAGCAATCAGCCCCAGCATTTT,CASSNGADSNQPQHF
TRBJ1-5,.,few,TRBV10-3,TGTGCCATCAGTGCCCCAGGGGATAATCAGCCCCAGCATTTT,CAISAPGDNQPQHF
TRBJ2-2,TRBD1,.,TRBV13,TGTGCCAGCAGCTCGGGACAGCCCACCGGGGAGCTGTTTTTT,CASSSGQPTGELFF
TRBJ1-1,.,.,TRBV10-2,TGCGCCAGCAGTAAAGGGATGAACACTGAAGCTTTCTTT,CASSKGMNTEAFF
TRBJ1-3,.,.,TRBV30,TGTGCCTTAAGCTCAACGGGCATATCCTTCTCTGGAAACACCATATATTTT,CALSSTGISFSGNTIYF
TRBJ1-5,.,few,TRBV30,TGTGCCTGGAGTGTACGAAGTCTGACCGCAAAGGAGCCCCAGCATTTT,CAWSVRSLTAKEPQHF
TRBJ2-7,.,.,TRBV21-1,TGTGCCAGCAGCTCCGCTAGCGGAAGCCCTTACGAGCAGTACTTC,CASSSASGSPYEQYF
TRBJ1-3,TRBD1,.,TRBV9,TGTGCCAGCAGCGTCGGACAGGTTAGCTCTGGAAACACCATATATTTT,CASSVGQVSSGNTIYF
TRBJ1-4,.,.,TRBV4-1,TGCGCCAGCAGCCAAGAGCCCTTTTCGGCAGGGCTAGGAGAAAAACTGTTTTTT,CASSQEPFSAGLGEKLFF
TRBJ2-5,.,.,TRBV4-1,TGCGCCAGCAGCCAGCTGTTGTTGGAGACCCAGTACTTC,CASSQLLLETQYF
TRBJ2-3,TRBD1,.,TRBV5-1,TGCGCCAGCAGCTTGGCGGCCGGGACAGGGGTTTCAGATACGCAGTATTTT,CASSLAAGTGVSDTQYF
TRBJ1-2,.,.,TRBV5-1,TGCGCCAGCAGCGAGATGACGGGGGACTATAACTATGGCTACACCTTC,CASSEMTGDYNYGYTF
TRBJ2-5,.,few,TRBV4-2,TGTGCCAGCAGCCAAGATGGGCAAATCCAGTACTTC,CASSQDGQIQYF
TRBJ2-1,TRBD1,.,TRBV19,TGTGCCAGTAGTATAGACCGGGACAGGGGATTCTACAATGAGCAGTTCTTC,CASSIDRDRGFYNEQFF
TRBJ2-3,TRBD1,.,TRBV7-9,TGTGCCAGCAGGCAAGACAGGGGAGAGGCAGATACGCAGTATTTT,CASRQDRGEADTQYF
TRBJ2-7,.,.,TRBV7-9,TGTGCCAGCAGCTCTTCTTCCTACGAGCAGTACTTC,CASSSSSYEQYF
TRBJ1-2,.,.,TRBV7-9,TGTGCCAGCAGCCCGAGTCAAAGCGCCAACTATGGCTACACCTTC,CASSPSQSANYGYTF
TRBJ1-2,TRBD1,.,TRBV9,TGTGCCAGCAGCGTAGGAGACAGGGCTTACTATGGCTACACCTTC,CASSVGDRAYYGYTF
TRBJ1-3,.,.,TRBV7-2,TGTGCCAGCAGCCCTGACACCTCCTCTGGAAACACCATATATTTT,CASSPDTSSGNTIYF
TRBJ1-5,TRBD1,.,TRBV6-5,TGTGCCAGCAGCCTCGGACAGGGGGGGAATCAGCCCCAGCATTTT,CASSLGQGGNQPQHF
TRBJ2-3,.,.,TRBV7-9,TGTGCCAGCAGCCCACAGGGTCAGTTGGATACGCAGTATTTT,CASSPQGQLDTQYF
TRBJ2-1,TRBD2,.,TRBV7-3,TGTGCCAGCAGCTTAGGGACTAGCGGGGGGGATGAGCAGTTCTTC,CASSLGTSGGDEQFF
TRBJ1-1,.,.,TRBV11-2,TGTGCCAGCAGCTTAGAGGCGGGGGGGTGGACTGAAGCTTTCTTT,CASSLEAGGWTEAFF
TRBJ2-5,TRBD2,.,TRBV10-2,TGCGCCAGCAGACTAGCGGGGGGGAAACAAGAGACCCAGTACTTC,CASRLAGGKQETQYF
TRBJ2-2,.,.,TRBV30,TGTGCCTGGAGTGTACTGTCGACCAACACCGGGGAGCTGTTTTTT,CAWSVLSTNTGELFF
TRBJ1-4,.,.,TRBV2,TGTGCCAGCAGTGAAGCCGGGGGTGCTGAAAAACTGTTTTTT,CASSEAGGAEKLFF
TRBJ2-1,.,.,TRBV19,TGTGCCAGTAGACCCGAAGCGAGCTCCTACAATGAGCAGTTCTTC,CASRPEASSYNEQFF